The entry below describes one TCR beta chain. This record comes from a study of blood T cell repertoires in COVID-19. Looking at the study overall: Italy, Spain and the United States were the sources of the convalescent and acute COVID-19 samples. T cells, B-cell-depleted T cells, or PBMCs provided the cDNA or gDNA that served as material.

Profiled with immunoSEQ multiplex PCR; TCRdb holds only in-frame clones, not every one. The sample gives more than 250,000 clones, about nine tenths of which show up once; more than 9% is in the top ten. This CDR3 contains 14 residues. Germline V gives CDR1 MNHEY, CDR2 SMNVEV (reference sequence). V lost 2 bases, J lost 4 bases, and 0 bases stayed unmatched. Participants, roughly 18 to 89 years old, spanned about two dozen US areas. Assignment of participants to cohorts was predicated upon participant-reported clinical history. This sequence was found in a woman aged 18-35 years who had recovered from COVID-19. Sequenced: PBMCs or T cells enriched from blood (not recorded which). V usage is TRBV27 and J usage is TRBJ2-1; TRBD1 aligns across 9 bases. The CDR3 DNA reads as TGTGCCAGCAGTTTAGGGACAGGGTACAATGAGCAGTTCTTC. Protein: CASSLGTGYNEQFF.